The 23 T cell receptor beta chains below come from one sample, sequenced in a study of T-cell reconstitution after alpha-beta-depleted transplantation in children (dated by TCRdb to about 2016). Library method: PCR. The sequencer was an Illumina HiSeq 2500. TCR library preparation used molecular barcoding, with unique molecular identifiers applied to normalize quantification of the TCRbeta repertoire. TCRdb reworked the public reads: Q25 trimming with fastp, MiXCR clone assembly, productive beta chains retained. CDR3 protein sequences are deduplicated, and each keeps its most common genes and DNA. In all, the sample holds around 93,000 distinct CDR3 sequences, and 7% to 10% of those were seen once. 6.9% of the sample lies in the top ten. The material was PBMCs from the stem cell graft donor, obtained from the stem cell graft. All receptors come from a human donor who donated a stem cell graft to a child with congenital amegakaryocytic thrombocytopenia.

The rearrangement joins TRBV20-1 to TRBJ2-7; the D gene is possibly TRBD1 (6 bases). CDR1 is DFQATT and CDR2 is SNEGSKA in the germline V gene (reference sequence). V lost 2 bases and J lost 9, with 26 bases in between. The CDR3 loop spans 16 amino acids. The chain's CDR3 is CSARSKQGAGPRGQYF. The CDR3 bases are TGCAGTGCTAGATCAAAACAGGGAGCTGGCCCCAGGGGGCAGTACTTC.

This clonotype was seen many times. This chain joins TRBV4-2 and TRBJ2-7, with D uncertain. The CDR3 has 15 residues. The germline V and J ends were trimmed by 0 bases and 1 base, with 10 bases remaining between them. In germline, CDR1 is LGHNA, CDR2 YNFKEQ. In nucleotides, the CDR3 is TGTGCCAGCAGCCAAGACAGTAGCAATTCCTACGAGCAGTACTTC. Amino acid sequence: CASSQDSSNSYEQYF.

This clonotype was seen repeatedly, ten times or more. V usage is TRBV18 and J usage is TRBJ1-6; D unresolved. The CDR3 runs 15 residues. Germline V CDR1 and CDR2: KGHSH, LQKENI. Trimming took 3 bases from V and 0 from J, leaving 6 bases between them. Written as DNA, the CDR3 is TGTGCCAGCTCACCCGGGAGCTCCTATAATTCACCCCTCCACTTT. This gives the protein CASSPGSSYNSPLHF.

This clonotype was recorded at least ten times. J is TRBJ2-5 and V is TRBV27; 8 bases fit TRBD1. Germline V lookup: CDR1 MNHEY, CDR2 SMNVEV (reference sequence). V shed 10 bases, J shed 3 bases, and the junction held 10 bases outside the gene matches. This CDR3 has 14 amino acids. CDR3 in amino acids: CATATGAVKETQYF. The CDR3 nucleotides are TGTGCCACCGCGACAGGGGCCGTCAAAGAGACCCAGTACTTC.

There are many counts of this clonotype. A read error may account for a junction end that differs from germline. The chain recombines TRBV20-1 with TRBJ2-7; D is unresolved. The germline gives CDR1 DFQATT, CDR2 SNEGSKA (reference sequence). This CDR3 spans 12 amino acids. CDR3 nucleotides: TGCAGTGCCACGAAAGCGTCCTCCGAGCAGTACTTC. Residues: CSATKASSEQYF.

A word on this clonotype: Compared with germline, one end of the junction differs, possibly owing to a read error. This sequence joins TRBV10-3 and TRBJ2-4; 8 positions agree with TRBD1. Germline values: CDR1 ENHRY, CDR2 SYGVKD. The CDR3 consists of 17 residues. The DNA for the CDR3 is TGTGCCATCAGTGAGTTCTTGGGGACAGGAGCCAAAAACAGTCAGTACTTC. This codes for CAISEFLGTGAKNSQYF.

In its sample, this clonotype was seen many times. The V call is TRBV20-1, the J call TRBJ2-3, with 12 bases that match TRBD2. After removal of 8 bases from V and 4 bases from J, the junction contained 4 bases not matched to a gene. Per the germline V gene, CDR1 is DFQATT and CDR2 is SNEGSKA (reference sequence). The CDR3 extends over 13 amino acids. The CDR3 protein is CSLTSGGPDTQYF. The DNA of the CDR3 is TGCAGTCTGACTAGCGGGGGACCAGATACGCAGTATTTT.

The gene calls are TRBV11-2 and TRBJ1-1; D call uncertain. The CDR3 totals 14 residues. The V end was cut by 0 bases, the J end by 3 bases, with 8 bases between. The germline V gene has CDR1 SGHAT and CDR2 FQNNGV. In nucleotides, the CDR3 is TGTGCCAGCAGCTTAGACCCCTGGGACACTGAAGCTTTCTTT. Amino acids: CASSLDPWDTEAFF.

This clonotype was seen ten or more times. The chain joins TRBV20-1 to TRBJ1-5; 7 bases match TRBD1. The germline gives CDR1 DFQATT, CDR2 SNEGSKA (reference sequence). This CDR3 is 13 amino acids long. V was pared by 6 bases and J by 7 bases, with 9 bases of the junction left unmatched. The CDR3 loop is CSAGGDRWQPQHF. The CDR3 DNA follows: TGCAGTGCAGGTGGGGACAGATGGCAGCCCCAGCATTTT.

This clonotype was seen at least ten times. This CDR3 reads CSVVSSLTDTQYF. The CDR3, as DNA: TGCAGCGTTGTCTCCTCTCTTACAGATACGCAGTATTTT. V usage is TRBV29-1 and J usage is TRBJ2-3; D call uncertain. Germline V lookup: CDR1 SQVTM, CDR2 ANQGSEA. This CDR3 contains 13 residues. Trimming took 4 bases from V and 3 from J, leaving 11 bases between them.

The chain joins TRBV3-1 to TRBJ2-3; D is undetermined. Trimming left V 4 bases short and J 0 bases short, with 11 bases between. Germline-derived CDR1 and CDR2 are LGHDT and YNNKEL (reference sequence). CDR3 length: 15 residues. CDR3 region: CASSPMQASTDTQYF. The DNA of the CDR3 is TGTGCCAGCAGCCCCATGCAGGCGAGCACAGATACGCAGTATTTT.

This clonotype was recorded many times. The gene calls are TRBV7-2 and TRBJ2-1; D is undetermined. Germline V gene lookup returns CDR1 SGHTA and CDR2 FQGNSA. V lost 1 base, J lost 7 bases, and 14 bases lay in between. The CDR3 runs to 15 residues. CDR3 residues: CASSLVPQDRNEQFF. Here the CDR3 DNA reads TGTGCCAGCAGCTTAGTTCCCCAGGATCGGAATGAGCAGTTCTTC.

This clonotype showed up many times. The chain combines TRBV12-3 or TRBV12-4 with TRBJ1-3, with 10 nucleotides matching TRBD1. The CDR3 runs to 15 residues. The ends lost 6 bases at V and 2 bases at J; junction bases unmatched: 4. The CDR3 DNA reads TGTGCCAGCAGAAGGGACAGGGGAACTGGAAACACCATATATTTT. This sequence encodes CASRRDRGTGNTIYF.

In this sample, this clonotype turned up many times. This chain uses TRBV14 with TRBJ2-5; TRBD2 is a possible D gene (5 bases). This CDR3 has 17 residues. Germline lookup yields CDR1 SGHDN and CDR2 FVKESK. V dropped 3 bases and J dropped 0 bases, with 17 bases sitting between them. The CDR3 bases are TGTGCCAGCAGCCAGTCCAGGAGGCGAGCGTACCAAGAGACCCAGTACTTC. It translates to CASSQSRRRAYQETQYF.

This clonotype was observed at least ten times. The V and J genes are TRBV6-5 and TRBJ1-2, with TRBD1 matching over 8 bases. CDR1 and CDR2 (germline): MNHEY, SVGAGI. This CDR3 is 14 amino acids long. V was pared by 6 bases and J by 1 base, with 4 bases of the junction left unmatched. As DNA, the CDR3 is TGTGCCAGCAGCTCCGACAGGGGTAACTATGGCTACACCTTC. It specifies CASSSDRGNYGYTF.

This clonotype was counted ten times or more. The genes are TRBV6-6 and TRBJ2-1; the D is unclear. V shed 8 bases and J shed 0 bases, with 8 bases lying between them. Germline V lookup: CDR1 MNHNY, CDR2 SVGAGI (reference sequence). The CDR3 covers 13 residues. The CDR3 protein is CASRVSSYNEQFF. The CDR3 coding sequence is TGTGCCAGCCGCGTGAGCTCCTACAATGAGCAGTTCTTC.

This clonotype was detected many times. The V gene is TRBV18, the J gene TRBJ2-5; the D gene is possibly TRBD2 (5 bases). V lost 6 bases and J lost 5, with 16 bases in between. Germline V CDR1 and CDR2: KGHSH, LQKENI. This CDR3 has 14 residues. For the CDR3, the DNA is TGTGCCAGCTCGCGACCGGACTCCTTGGAGACCCAGTACTTC. Protein sequence: CASSRPDSLETQYF.

This clonotype was picked up many times. The chain uses TRBV5-5 and TRBJ1-1; 7 nucleotides agree with TRBD1. Germline V gene sequence: CDR1 SGHKS, CDR2 YYEKEE (reference sequence). Trimming at V came to 3 bases and at J to 11 bases, leaving 13 bases not matched to a gene. The CDR3 spans 14 residues. CDR3 in amino acids: CASSWEGARFGAFF. DNA of the CDR3: TGTGCCAGCAGCTGGGAGGGGGCCCGGTTTGGCGCTTTCTTT.

With regard to this clonotype: A much bigger clone sits one base away, suggesting this may be a read error. The chain is built from TRBV5-1 and TRBJ2-5; D is possibly TRBD1 or TRBD2 (5 bases each). V shed 6 bases and J shed 5 bases, with 17 bases lying between them. In germline, CDR1 is SGHRS, CDR2 YFSETQ. The CDR3 covers 14 residues. The CDR3 region is CASTYRDPGETQYF. The CDR3 bases are TGCGCCAGCACCTACCGGGACCCCGGGGAGACCCAGTACTTC.

This clonotype was found many times. The genes are TRBV5-1 and TRBJ2-2; the match to TRBD2 covers 13 bases. Per germline, CDR1 SGHRS and CDR2 YFSETQ. CDR3 size: 19 residues. Germline trimming cut 0 bases from V and 1 base from J; bases unmatched to any gene: 6. The CDR3 region is CASSLALTSGGMNTGELFF. DNA of the CDR3: TGCGCCAGCAGCTTGGCACTGACTAGCGGGGGGATGAACACCGGGGAGCTGTTTTTT.

The chain is built from TRBV5-1 and TRBJ1-1, with D unresolved. Germline CDR1 is SGHRS and CDR2 is YFSETQ. The ends were cut back, 3 bases at V and 1 base at J, with 4 bases in the middle. The CDR3 consists of 12 residues. The CDR3 spells CASSSRNTEAFF. The CDR3 bases are TGCGCCAGCAGCTCAAGGAACACTGAAGCTTTCTTT.

This clonotype was found many times. J is TRBJ2-1 and V is TRBV12-3 or TRBV12-4; 10 bases match TRBD2. This CDR3 has 14 amino acids. V lost 2 bases and J lost 10; bases outside the gene matches: 5. CDR3 in amino acids: CASSLSSGRAEQFF. CDR3 DNA: TGTGCCAGCAGTTTATCGAGCGGGAGGGCCGAGCAGTTCTTC.

The rearrangement joins TRBV7-2 to TRBJ2-3, with 7 bases aligning to TRBD1. CDR3 length: 16 residues. Germline loops: CDR1 SGHTA, CDR2 FQGNSA. V was pared by 1 base and J by 10 bases, with 14 bases of the junction left unmatched. The CDR3, as DNA: TGTGCCAGCAGCTTAGACAGGGGACGAAACGGCTTTCCGCAGTATTTT. Translation: CASSLDRGRNGFPQYF.